This T cell receptor (beta chain) originates from a study of T cells in Graves' hyperthyroidism and ophthalmopathy. Ophthalmopathy patients had Clinical Activity Score at least 3, NOSPECS grade at least 4, duration under 3 months. From around 11 ml of fresh peripheral blood, PBMCs were isolated. This clonotype showed up just once. This may arise from a read error, as a much more abundant clone is one base away. Amplification targeted TCR beta CDR3 regions from RNA transcripts. Using the HTBI primer set, a first-round RT-PCR was run on the TCR CDR3. TCRdb processed the multiplex PCR reads anew with MiXCR; each CDR3 protein has one entry. The sample records 360,000 or so distinct CDR3 sequences, roughly 15% being singletons. CDR3 length: 15 amino acids.

The chain carries TRBV12-3 or TRBV12-4 and TRBJ2-7; 8 bases are a match to TRBD2. This sequence originates from a woman in her sixties with Graves' ophthalmopathy. The sequencing input was blood. CDR3 sequence (DNA): TGTGTCAGCAGTACGGCGGGAGCGGGAGTTGTTGTGCAGTACTTC. The encoded protein is CVSSTAGAGVVVQYF.